This note documents a single TCR beta chain sequence. The CDR3 extends over 13 amino acids. Trimming shortened V by 8 bases and J by 6 bases, and 15 bases separated the two germline ends. Germline lookup yields CDR1 SGHRS and CDR2 YFSETQ. The data derive from a study of T cell changes during pregnancy in multiple sclerosis. The repertoire was sequenced with immunoSEQ multiplex PCR; TCRdb's copy has only in-frame clones and lacks some. The sample yields roughly 50,000 clones, roughly 94% seen once. Sequences were derived from CD8+ T cells from peripheral blood mononuclear cells, sampled in the third trimester of pregnancy. The chain uses TRBV5-1 and TRBJ2-1; D gene ambiguous. The receptor was derived from a female donor with multiple sclerosis, enrolled in a pregnancy study. The CDR3 spells CASSGLSTNEQFF. DNA of the CDR3: TGCGCCAGTTCTGGCCTCAGTACCAATGAGCAGTTCTTC.